Listed below are T cell receptor beta chains from one sample, sequenced in a study of cytomegalovirus exposure and HLA in healthy donors. Some clones are missing from TCRdb's copy, which holds only in-frame ones; the method was immunoSEQ multiplex PCR. Seen here are 250,000 to 350,000 clones, just over 85% observed once, and the top ten hold about 4%. The specimen sequenced was PBMCs. The receptors were sampled from a man aged 35 to 55 in good health and CMV-seropositive. The CDR3 runs from the conserved cysteine through the conserved F or W. The D gene is left open where the match is weak. Clone size is not always given. Where it is, it says once, few, many or a class for expanded clones.

>NA|TRBJ2-3|NA|TRBV7-6|16
CASSLTGGTFTDTQYF
TGTGCCAGCAGCTTAACCGGGGGAACCTTCACAGATACGCAGTATTTT
>NA|TRBJ1-1|NA|TRBV6-1|11
CASSLYPEAFF
TGTGCCAGCAGTCTGTATCCTGAAGCTTTCTTT
>NA|TRBJ2-3|NA|TRBV7-9|12
CASSLDPDTQYF
TGTGCCAGCAGCTTAGATCCGGATACGCAGTATTTT
>NA|TRBJ2-1|NA|TRBV19|17
CASSIGTGISAYNEQFF
TGTGCCAGTAGTATAGGAACAGGGATTTCAGCCTACAATGAGCAGTTCTTC
>NA|TRBJ1-5|NA|TRBV6-5|14
CATHSLGGNQPQHF
TGTGCCACCCACTCCCTGGGAGGCAATCAGCCCCAGCATTTT
>NA|TRBJ1-2|NA|TRBV7-2|13
CASSYYGEPGYTF
TGTGCCAGCAGCTACTACGGGGAACCTGGCTACACCTTC
>NA|TRBJ1-4|NA|TRBV5-1|17
CASSLGPAGRTNEKLFF
TGCGCCAGCAGCTTGGGGCCCGCAGGGCGGACTAATGAAAAACTGTTTTTT
>NA|TRBJ2-2|NA|TRBV7-2|17
CASSSPLRTANTGELFF
TGTGCCAGCAGCTCCCCTCTACGGACAGCGAACACCGGGGAGCTGTTTTTT
>NA|TRBJ2-2|NA|TRBV7-9|13
CASSLRNTGELFF
TGTGCCAGCAGCTTGCGGAACACCGGGGAGCTGTTTTTT
>NA|TRBJ2-7|TRBD2|TRBV6-6|15
CASSYSSGSSYEQYF
TGTGCCAGCAGTTACTCTAGCGGGAGCTCCTACGAGCAGTACTTC
>NA|TRBJ1-5|TRBD1|TRBV27|15
CASSGRRGTNQPQHF
TGTGCCAGCAGCGGACGCAGGGGGACCAATCAGCCCCAGCATTTT
>NA|TRBJ1-2|NA|TRBV19|13
CASSNRDRQGYTF
TGTGCCAGTAGTAATCGAGACAGGCAGGGCTACACCTTC
>NA|TRBJ1-2|NA|TRBV5-1|18
CASSLRSRGEIGNYGYTF
TGCGCCAGCAGCTTGAGGAGTAGGGGCGAGATTGGGAACTATGGCTACACCTTC
>NA|TRBJ2-7|TRBD2|TRBV9|14
CASSLRTSSYEQYF
TGTGCCAGCAGCCTGCGGACTAGCTCCTACGAGCAGTACTTC
>once|TRBJ1-2|NA|TRBV7-9|15
CSSSLTPGTNYGYTF
TGTTCCAGCAGCTTAACACCCGGGACTAACTATGGCTACACCTTC
>NA|TRBJ2-7|TRBD2|TRBV5-4|13
CASSLGREYEQYF
TGTGCCAGCAGCTTAGGGCGGGAGTACGAGCAGTACTTC
>NA|TRBJ2-7|TRBD1|TRBV9|14
CASSEWDRDDEQYF
TGTGCCAGCAGCGAATGGGACAGGGACGACGAGCAGTACTTC
>NA|TRBJ2-7|NA|TRBV28|13
CASSRDISYEQYF
TGTGCCAGCAGTCGGGACATCTCCTACGAGCAGTACTTC
>NA|TRBJ2-7|NA|TRBV2|14
CASSELGGPYEQYF
TGTGCCAGCAGTGAATTGGGAGGCCCCTACGAGCAGTACTTC
>NA|TRBJ2-2|TRBD2|TRBV5-1|17
CASSWSSGSPNTGELFF
TGCGCCAGCAGTTGGTCTAGCGGGAGCCCGAACACCGGGGAGCTGTTTTTT
>NA|TRBJ1-5|TRBD1|TRBV28|15
CASSVGQGVNQPQHF
TGTGCCAGCAGTGTGGGACAGGGGGTCAATCAGCCCCAGCATTTT
>NA|TRBJ1-2|NA|TRBV4-3|15
CASSPFRGSRYGYTF
TGCGCCAGCAGCCCCTTTCGCGGGTCCAGATATGGCTACACCTTC
>NA|TRBJ2-1|NA|TRBV6-6|14
CASSYSPSYNEQFF
TGTGCCAGCAGTTACTCCCCTTCCTACAATGAGCAGTTCTTC
>NA|TRBJ2-7|TRBD2|TRBV7-6|14
CASSLTSGSYEQYF
TGTGCCAGCAGCCTGACTAGCGGGAGCTACGAGCAGTACTTC
>few|TRBJ2-2|TRBD1|TRBV4-2|16
CASSQVGTGDTGELFF
TGTGCCAGCAGCCAAGTCGGGACAGGGGACACCGGGGAGCTGTTTTTT
>NA|TRBJ1-5|TRBD1|TRBV11-2|15
CASSEQGAPGQPQHF
TGTGCCAGCAGCGAACAGGGGGCGCCCGGTCAGCCCCAGCATTTT
>NA|TRBJ2-7|TRBD1|TRBV4-2|14
CASSQTGQSHEQYF
TGTGCCAGCAGCCAAACGGGACAGTCCCACGAGCAGTACTTC
>NA|TRBJ1-1|NA|TRBV7-3|14
CASSLNGEDTEAFF
TGTGCCAGCAGCTTAAACGGGGAGGACACTGAAGCTTTCTTT
>NA|TRBJ2-7|NA|TRBV6-1|15
CASRRTATSSYEQYF
TGTGCCAGCAGGCGGACAGCTACCAGCTCCTACGAGCAGTACTTC
>NA|TRBJ1-1|NA|TRBV28|13
CASSLLHGRGAFF
TGTGCCAGCAGTTTGCTACACGGTCGAGGAGCTTTCTTT
>NA|TRBJ2-1|TRBD2|TRBV5-1|15
CASSRMGGREDEQFF
TGCGCCAGCAGCCGGATGGGCGGGAGGGAGGATGAGCAGTTCTTC
>NA|TRBJ1-1|NA|TRBV25-1|16
CASSDHTNRENTEAFF
TGTGCCAGCAGTGACCATACTAACAGGGAGAACACTGAAGCTTTCTTT
>many|TRBJ2-7|NA|TRBV5-4|14
CASSLEAGTYEQYF
TGTGCCAGCAGCTTGGAAGCAGGAACATACGAGCAGTACTTC
>NA|TRBJ1-2|NA|TRBV4-2|13
CASSQDKGAGYTF
TGTGCCAGCAGCCAAGATAAAGGGGCTGGCTACACCTTC
>NA|TRBJ2-5|TRBD1|TRBV5-1|15
CASSFSTGGTETQYF
TGCGCCAGCAGCTTTTCTACAGGGGGCACGGAGACCCAGTACTTC
>NA|TRBJ1-1|NA|TRBV14|14
CASSHPGQNTEAFF
TGTGCCAGCAGCCACCCGGGACAGAACACTGAAGCTTTCTTT
>NA|TRBJ2-7|NA|TRBV5-5|15
CASSPSRGGVNEQYF
TGTGCCAGCAGCCCTTCCCGAGGGGGGGTGAACGAGCAGTACTTC
>NA|TRBJ2-3|NA|TRBV12-1|17
CASSLPGLAGARDTQYF
TGTGCCAGCAGCTTGCCGGGACTAGCGGGAGCGAGAGATACGCAGTATTTT
>once|TRBJ2-7|NA|TRBV7-3|15
CASSLFSLSSYEQYF
TGTGCCAGCAGCTTATTCTCTCTCAGCTCCTACGAGCAGTACTTC
>few|TRBJ2-3|NA|TRBV7-2|16
CASIPKGNRAGDTQYF
TGTGCCAGCATACCCAAAGGGAACAGGGCGGGAGATACGCAGTATTTT
>NA|TRBJ2-3|NA|TRBV29-1|15
CSVEELAEVTDTQYF
TGCAGCGTTGAGGAGTTAGCGGAGGTCACAGATACGCAGTATTTT
>NA|TRBJ2-2|TRBD2|TRBV7-2|18
CASSFRGLAGGNTGELFF
TGTGCCAGCAGCTTCAGGGGACTAGCGGGGGGAAACACCGGGGAGCTGTTTTTT
>NA|TRBJ1-3|NA|TRBV5-1|18
CASSSDAPPGTPGNTIYF
TGCGCCAGCAGTTCCGATGCCCCGCCAGGGACACCTGGAAACACCATATATTTT
>NA|TRBJ2-4|TRBD2|TRBV5-4|15
CASSGLAGRRNIQYF
TGTGCCAGCAGCGGACTAGCGGGGCGTCGTAACATTCAGTACTTC
>once|TRBJ2-5|TRBD2|TRBV18|15
CASSPVAGSGETQYF
TGTGCCAGCTCACCTGTAGCGGGAAGTGGGGAGACCCAGTACTTC
>NA|TRBJ1-2|TRBD1|TRBV7-2|14
CASSLVGGGYGYTF
TGTGCCAGCAGCTTAGTAGGGGGCGGCTATGGCTACACCTTC
>few|TRBJ1-4|NA|TRBV14|13
CASRQSLNEKLFF
TGTGCCAGCAGACAGTCGCTTAATGAAAAACTGTTTTTT
>few|TRBJ1-1|NA|TRBV28|14
CASSFGQANTEAFF
TGTGCCAGCAGTTTTGGGCAGGCTAACACTGAAGCTTTCTTT
>NA|TRBJ2-7|NA|TRBV27|13
CASRQGIGAEQYF
TGTGCCAGCAGACAGGGCATAGGGGCCGAGCAGTACTTC
>few|TRBJ1-1|NA|TRBV21-1|16
CASSGRQGRVNTEAFF
TGTGCCAGCAGCGGCAGACAGGGGCGCGTGAACACTGAAGCTTTCTTT
>NA|TRBJ2-3|NA|TRBV4-1|14
CASSQIAGTDTQYF
TGCGCCAGCAGCCAGATAGCAGGCACAGATACGCAGTATTTT
>NA|TRBJ2-6|NA|TRBV28|15
CASSTGGSGANVLTF
TGTGCCAGCAGTACCGGGGGCTCTGGGGCCAACGTCCTGACTTTC
>NA|TRBJ1-3|NA|TRBV7-2|17
CASSPHAEGWRGNTIYF
TGTGCCAGCAGCCCCCACGCCGAAGGTTGGCGGGGAAACACCATATATTTT
>NA|TRBJ1-2|NA|TRBV9|16
CASSAMGRGALGGYTF
TGTGCCAGCAGCGCCATGGGAAGGGGCGCCTTGGGTGGCTACACCTTC
>NA|TRBJ1-3|NA|TRBV7-6|13
CASSRGQGNTIYF
TGTGCCAGCAGCCGCGGACAGGGAAACACCATATATTTT
>NA|TRBJ2-1|TRBD2|TRBV2|15
CASSDVGLATSEQFF
TGTGCCAGCAGTGATGTGGGACTAGCGACGAGTGAGCAGTTCTTC
>NA|TRBJ2-2|NA|TRBV28|15
CASSFTGRGTGELFF
TGTGCCAGCAGTTTTACCGGGAGAGGTACCGGGGAGCTGTTTTTT
>NA|TRBJ1-2|NA|TRBV7-9|14
CASSLEAGPYGYTF
TGTGCCAGCAGCTTAGAGGCAGGGCCTTATGGCTACACCTTC
>NA|TRBJ1-4|NA|TRBV6-6|14
CASRSTRGNEKLFF
TGTGCCAGCAGATCGACTCGGGGGAATGAAAAACTGTTTTTT
>NA|TRBJ2-2|TRBD2|TRBV5-1|16
CASSLDASGRAGELFF
TGCGCCAGCAGCTTGGATGCTAGCGGGAGGGCCGGGGAGCTGTTTTTT